This is a list of T cell receptor beta chains from one sample in a study of cytomegalovirus exposure and HLA in healthy donors. The data were produced by immunoSEQ multiplex PCR, yet TCRdb's version contains in-frame clones alone and is incomplete. Of about 96,000 clones detected, roughly 74% appear once; the ten largest clones hold 2.5% to 3.5%. Sequenced input: PBMCs. All receptors come from a female donor in good health and CMV-seropositive. The CDR3 runs from the conserved cysteine through the conserved F or W. Each record gives: D gene, clone size, J gene, V gene, CDR3 DNA, CDR3 protein. A D gene is named only where the DNA matches it firmly. Size is omitted from some rows. Given values are once, few, many or a class for expanded clones.

>NA|NA|TRBJ1-1|TRBV4-3
TGCGCCAGCAGCCAAGATATACTGCGGGACACTGAAGCTTTCTTT
CASSQDILRDTEAFF
>NA|NA|TRBJ2-3|TRBV15
TGTGCCACGTCGGCCGGACAGCTTAGCACAGATACGCAGTATTTT
CATSAGQLSTDTQYF
>TRBD1|NA|TRBJ2-2|TRBV10-3
TGTGCCATCAGCGGGACAGACTCGAACACCGGGGAGCTGTTTTTT
CAISGTDSNTGELFF
>NA|few|TRBJ2-7|TRBV28
TGTGCCAGCAGTTTAGGCACCCCTGGAGGGCAGTACTTC
CASSLGTPGGQYF
>NA|NA|TRBJ2-6|TRBV6-1
TGTGCCAGCAGACAGTCTGGGGCCAACGTCCTGACTTTC
CASRQSGANVLTF
>NA|NA|TRBJ2-3|TRBV4-1
TGCGCCAGCAGCCTTGGGGCCGATACGCAGTATTTT
CASSLGADTQYF
>TRBD2|NA|TRBJ2-1|TRBV2
TGTGCCAGCAGTGAGCGAGGGCTAGCGGGTTTTAAATTCTTC
CASSERGLAGFKFF
>NA|NA|TRBJ2-7|TRBV30
TGTGCCTGGAGTCGCCCAGCGCGCAGGGACTACGAGCAGTACTTC
CAWSRPARRDYEQYF
>TRBD1|NA|TRBJ2-3|TRBV4-3
TGCGCCAGCAGCCAAGATGCCCGAAGACAGGGGGCGACAGATACGCAGTATTTT
CASSQDARRQGATDTQYF
>NA|NA|TRBJ2-5|TRBV19
TGTGCCAGTAGTGTGGGCCGCCAAGAGACCCAGTACTTC
CASSVGRQETQYF
>TRBD2|NA|TRBJ2-7|TRBV30
TGTGCCTTTTCGGGACTAGCGGGTAGCTCCTACGAGCAGTACTTC
CAFSGLAGSSYEQYF
>TRBD1|NA|TRBJ1-5|TRBV28
TGTGCCAGCAGTCAAACAGGGGGCAATCAGCCCCAGCATTTT
CASSQTGGNQPQHF
>TRBD1|NA|TRBJ2-5|TRBV7-2
TGTGCCAGCAGCCCCAGAGAGGGACAGAGACTGCAAGAGACCCAGTACTTC
CASSPREGQRLQETQYF
>TRBD1|NA|TRBJ2-5|TRBV19
TGTGCCGTTGGGACAGCTTATGGCTACCAAGAGACCCAGTACTTC
CAVGTAYGYQETQYF
>NA|NA|TRBJ2-3|TRBV6-5
TGTGCCAGCAAAAAACAGGGAATAACAGATACGCAGTATTTT
CASKKQGITDTQYF
>NA|NA|TRBJ1-2|TRBV14
TGTGCCAGCAGCCATCGTGGTCGCGGAGATGGCTACACCTTC
CASSHRGRGDGYTF
>NA|NA|TRBJ1-4|TRBV5-1
TGCGCCAGCAGCTTTTCGACGGGAAATGAAAAACTGTTTTTT
CASSFSTGNEKLFF
>TRBD1|NA|TRBJ2-3|TRBV30
TGTGCCTGGAGTGTACGGGGGACAGGGGCAGATACGCAGTATTTT
CAWSVRGTGADTQYF
>NA|NA|TRBJ1-2|TRBV28
TGTGCCAGCAGTTTGGGGGGGGGCTGGGGCTATGGCTACACCTTC
CASSLGGGWGYGYTF
>NA|NA|TRBJ1-1|TRBV9
TGTGCCAGCAGCGTAGAAGGGGTGCGCACTGAAGCTTTCTTT
CASSVEGVRTEAFF
>TRBD1|few|TRBJ1-1|TRBV10-3
TGTGCCATCAGCAAAGGGACAGGGGGAGAAGCTTTCTTT
CAISKGTGGEAFF
>TRBD1|NA|TRBJ1-2|TRBV9
TGTGCCAGCAGTCGACAGGGGGGGTTTGGCTACACCTTC
CASSRQGGFGYTF
>NA|NA|TRBJ1-1|TRBV19
TGTGCCAGTAGTACCAGGGTCACTGAAGCTTTCTTT
CASSTRVTEAFF
>NA|NA|TRBJ2-7|TRBV28
TGTGCCAGCAGTTCTCGGGCCTACGAGCAGTACTTC
CASSSRAYEQYF
>NA|NA|TRBJ1-2|TRBV5-4
TGTGCCAGCAGATACGAGGGGGTAAACTATGGCTACACCTTC
CASRYEGVNYGYTF
>TRBD2|NA|TRBJ2-7|TRBV14
TGTGCCAGCAGCCTTGGACTAGCGGGAGGGGGTTACGAGCAGTACTTC
CASSLGLAGGGYEQYF
>NA|NA|TRBJ1-3|TRBV5-4
TGTGCCAGCAGCCCCTTTGCGGGGTTTCGGAACACCATATATTTT
CASSPFAGFRNTIYF
>TRBD2|once|TRBJ2-1|TRBV19
TGTGCCAGTAGTACCCGGGACTACAGGGAGCAGTTCTTC
CASSTRDYREQFF
>NA|NA|TRBJ2-2|TRBV29-1
TGCAGCGGAACAATGAACACCGGGGAGCTGTTTTTT
CSGTMNTGELFF
>TRBD2|few|TRBJ2-7|TRBV5-6
TGTGCCAGCAGCTTAAGGACTAGCGGTTTCATCTACGAGCAGTACTTC
CASSLRTSGFIYEQYF
>NA|NA|TRBJ1-3|TRBV11-2
TGTGCCAGCAGCTTTCTACAGGGCTCTGGAAACACCATATATTTT
CASSFLQGSGNTIYF
>TRBD1|NA|TRBJ1-5|TRBV2
TGTGCCAGCAGGGTAGGGACAGGCAATCAGCCCCAGCATTTT
CASRVGTGNQPQHF
>TRBD1|NA|TRBJ2-7|TRBV18
TGTGCCAGCTCACTCGGACAGGGGGCTAACGAGCAGTACTTC
CASSLGQGANEQYF
>NA|NA|TRBJ1-6|TRBV5-1
TGCGCCAGCAGATTCGGGGGAGGCCCTATTAATAATTCACCCCTCCACTTT
CASRFGGGPINNSPLHF
>TRBD2|once|TRBJ2-7|TRBV11-2
TGTGCCAGCAGCTTAGATGGACTAGCGGGACACGAGCAGTACTTC
CASSLDGLAGHEQYF
>TRBD1|NA|TRBJ1-1|TRBV28
TGTGCCAGCAGAGGACAGGGATCGGCGATCACTGAAGCTTTCTTT
CASRGQGSAITEAFF
>NA|few|TRBJ2-2|TRBV5-1
TGCGCCAGCAGCCCCCAGGGGCCCGGGGAGCTGTTTTTT
CASSPQGPGELFF
>NA|once|TRBJ1-2|TRBV7-6
TGTGCCAGCAGCTCTAGCCTTGGCAGCACCACGATAAGGGACTACACCTTC
CASSSSLGSTTIRDYTF
>NA|NA|TRBJ1-1|TRBV20-1
TGCAGTGCTAGAGGACAGACTGAAGCTTTCTTT
CSARGQTEAFF
>NA|NA|TRBJ2-7|TRBV27
TGTGCCAGCACACCCGGGGGGCACCCCTACGAGCAGTACTTC
CASTPGGHPYEQYF
>NA|few|TRBJ1-1|TRBV5-1
TGCGCCAGCAGCTTGAGCATGGGGGGGACTGAAGCTTTCTTT
CASSLSMGGTEAFF
>NA|few|TRBJ2-3|TRBV7-6
TGTGCCAGCAGCGCCCGACCCGGAGGAGATACGCAGTATTTT
CASSARPGGDTQYF
>NA|NA|TRBJ1-1|TRBV30
TGTGCCTGGAACACAGGGATGAACACTGAAGCTTTCTTT
CAWNTGMNTEAFF
>NA|NA|TRBJ2-3|TRBV18
TGTGCCAGCGCAGGGTTGGATACGCAGTATTTT
CASAGLDTQYF
>NA|NA|TRBJ2-1|TRBV4-3
TGCGCCAGCAGCCAAGAGGTCCTGGGGGGGCCTAGGGACAATGAGCAGTTCTTC
CASSQEVLGGPRDNEQFF